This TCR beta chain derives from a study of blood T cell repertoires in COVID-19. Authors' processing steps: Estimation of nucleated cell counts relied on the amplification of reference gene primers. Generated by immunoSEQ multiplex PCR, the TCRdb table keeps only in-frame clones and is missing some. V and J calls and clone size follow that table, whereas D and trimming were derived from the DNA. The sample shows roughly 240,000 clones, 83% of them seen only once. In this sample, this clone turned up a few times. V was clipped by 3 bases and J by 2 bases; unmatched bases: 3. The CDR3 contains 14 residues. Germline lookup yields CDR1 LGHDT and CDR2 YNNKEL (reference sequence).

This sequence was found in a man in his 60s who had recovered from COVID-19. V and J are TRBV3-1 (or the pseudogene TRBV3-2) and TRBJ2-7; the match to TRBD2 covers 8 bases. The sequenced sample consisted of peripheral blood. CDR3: CASSQSLAAYEQYF. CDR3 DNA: TGTGCCAGCAGCCAGTCACTAGCGGCCTACGAGCAGTACTTC.